These 19 T cell receptor beta chains share one sample of origin, sequenced in a study of T cells after yellow fever vaccination. Via MiXCR, TCRdb re-called the 5' RACE reads, giving one row per CDR3 protein. The data contain 300,000 to 400,000 distinct CDR3 sequences, roughly 4% of them singletons. The starting material was PBMCs, obtained 5 days after the yellow fever booster vaccination. The source of these receptors is a man aged 18 to 30 who received the YFV17D yellow fever vaccine.

This clonotype was picked up a small number of times. The rearrangement links TRBV18 to TRBJ1-2; D is ambiguous. Trimming removed 0 bases from V and 0 bases from J, with 8 bases in between. CDR1 is KGHSH and CDR2 is LQKENI in the germline V gene. The CDR3 loop spans 15 amino acids. The CDR3 sequence: CASSPPAYTNYGYTF. For the CDR3, the DNA is TGTGCCAGCTCACCACCGGCCTATACTAACTATGGCTACACCTTC.

This clonotype came up a few times. The chain joins TRBV6-2 or TRBV6-3 to TRBJ2-7; 11 bases align to TRBD1. Per the germline V gene, CDR1 is MNHEY and CDR2 is SVGEGT. This CDR3 contains 14 residues. Trimming cost V 3 bases and J 3 bases; bases outside gene matches: 1. CDR3 in amino acids: CASSYGTGGYEQYV. The CDR3 nucleotides are TGTGCCAGCAGTTATGGGACAGGGGGCTACGAGCAGTACGTC.

The chain couples TRBV20-1 to TRBJ1-1, with D perhaps TRBD1 (5 bases). Per the germline V gene, CDR1 is DFQATT and CDR2 is SNEGSKA (reference sequence). V was cut by 6 bases and J by 5 bases, with 16 bases left in between. The CDR3 consists of 13 residues. The CDR3 bases are TGCAGTGCCCTGCGGGTGGGGCTTACTGAAGCTTTCTTT. Translation gives CSALRVGLTEAFF.

This chain connects TRBV5-1 to TRBJ1-2; no firm D call. With 0 bases removed from V and 2 bases from J, the gap between germline ends came to 14 bases. Germline-derived CDR1 and CDR2 are SGHRS and YFSETQ. The CDR3 has 16 amino acids. CDR3 sequence reads: CASSLEGPPSNYGYTF. The CDR3 region has the DNA TGCGCCAGCAGCTTGGAAGGACCCCCTTCGAACTATGGCTACACCTTC.

The V call is TRBV11-2, the J call TRBJ1-1; 7 bases are a match to TRBD1. This CDR3 region has 13 residues. V trimming: 2 bases; J trimming: 7 bases; junction bases outside the gene matches: 4. CDR1 and CDR2 from the germline V gene are SGHAT and FQNNGV. The chain's CDR3 is CASSLTTGNEAFF. Here the CDR3 DNA reads TGTGCCAGCAGCTTAACGACAGGGAATGAAGCTTTCTTT.

This clonotype was seen repeatedly, ten times or more. The rearrangement links TRBV5-4 to TRBJ2-3, with 14 bases fitting TRBD2. The CDR3 loop spans 17 amino acids. CDR1 SGHNT and CDR2 YYREEE come from the germline V gene (reference sequence). Trimming removed 5 bases from V and 4 bases from J; junction bases left unmatched: 9. Here the CDR3 reads CASRPPTSGGAADTQYF. CDR3 nucleotides: TGTGCCAGCAGACCGCCGACTAGCGGGGGGGCCGCAGATACGCAGTATTTT.

This clonotype was seen many times. The chain has TRBV7-9 and TRBJ1-5; unclear D gene. The germline CDR1 and CDR2 sequences are SEHNR and FQNEAQ (reference sequence). The length of the CDR3 is 14 residues. V was clipped by 1 base and J by 5 bases, with 9 bases between them. The CDR3 DNA reads TGTGCCAGCAGCTTAGGCTGGGAGGATCAGCCCCAGCATTTT. It codes for CASSLGWEDQPQHF.

This clonotype was counted a few times. The V gene is TRBV5-1, the J gene TRBJ2-7; 10 bases match TRBD2. The CDR3 spans 17 residues. The J segment lost 2 bases and the V segment lost 0 bases, leaving 8 bases of the junction unmatched. Germline CDR1 is SGHRS and CDR2 is YFSETQ. The CDR3 DNA sequence: TGCGCCAGCAGCTTGGGGCTAGCGGGGGCCGAGACCTACGAGCAGTACTTC. Amino acids: CASSLGLAGAETYEQYF.

The table lists this clonotype with many counts. This rearrangement joins TRBV12-3 or TRBV12-4 to TRBJ1-2, with a tentative D call TRBD1 (5 bases). The germline V and J ends were trimmed by 1 base and 8 bases, with 11 bases remaining between them. There are 13 residues in the CDR3. CDR3 in amino acids: CASSLGRERGYTF. In DNA form, the CDR3 reads TGTGCCAGCAGTTTAGGCAGGGAGCGCGGCTACACCTTC.

The rearrangement uses TRBV12-3 or TRBV12-4 and TRBJ1-1, with D perhaps TRBD1 (6 bases). The ends were cut back, 3 bases at V and 1 base at J, with 9 bases in the middle. CDR3 size: 14 residues. The chain's CDR3 is CASSFGQTNTEAFF. The CDR3 DNA reads TGTGCCAGCAGTTTTGGACAGACGAACACTGAAGCTTTCTTT.

At least ten counts were recorded for this clonotype. V and J are TRBV6-2 or TRBV6-3 and TRBJ2-7; 8 nucleotides line up with TRBD2. Looked up from germline, CDR1 is MNHEY and CDR2 is SVGEGT. The J segment lost 5 bases and the V segment lost 1 base, leaving 13 bases of the junction unmatched. The CDR3 covers 17 residues. CDR3 protein: CASSYWSPRGAEDEQYF. The CDR3, as DNA: TGTGCCAGCAGTTACTGGTCCCCGCGGGGGGCAGAGGACGAGCAGTACTTC.

The chain joins TRBV7-9 to TRBJ1-5; 7 bases align to TRBD1. The germline CDR1 and CDR2 sequences are SEHNR and FQNEAQ (reference sequence). V trimming: 5 bases; J trimming: 2 bases; junction bases outside the gene matches: 6. The CDR3 loop spans 15 amino acids. The DNA for the CDR3 is TGTGCCAGCAGCCCCGGGACAGTTCGCAATCAGCCCCAGCATTTT. It specifies CASSPGTVRNQPQHF.

The chain is built from TRBV6-5 and TRBJ2-7, with 7 bases matching TRBD2. V trimming: 5 bases; J trimming: 1 base; junction bases outside the gene matches: 11. Germline V lookup: CDR1 MNHEY, CDR2 SVGAGI. The CDR3 totals 16 residues. CDR3 residues: CASSSGAMGLSYEQYF. CDR3 coding DNA: TGTGCCAGCAGTAGCGGGGCAATGGGACTTTCCTACGAGCAGTACTTC.

This clonotype was detected many times. V is TRBV20-1 and J is TRBJ1-3, with D maybe TRBD1 (5 bases). Trimming removed 0 bases from V and 4 bases from J, with 16 bases in between. Germline V lookup: CDR1 DFQATT, CDR2 SNEGSKA (reference sequence). The length of the CDR3 is 16 residues. CDR3 protein: CSARDIGGVLGNTIYF. CDR3 nucleotides: TGCAGTGCTAGAGATATCGGAGGGGTTCTAGGAAACACCATATATTTT.

V is TRBV5-1 and J is TRBJ1-4; a possible D gene is TRBD1 (6 bases). The CDR3 runs 15 residues. CDR1 and CDR2 from the germline V gene are SGHRS and YFSETQ. V was cut by 9 bases and J by 4 bases, with 19 bases left in between. This chain's CDR3 is CAIRSTRTDNEKLFF. The CDR3, as DNA: TGCGCCATCAGATCCACCCGGACAGATAATGAAAAACTGTTTTTT.

The chain recombines TRBV7-9 with TRBJ2-2; no reliable D call. Trimming left V 2 bases short and J 4 bases short, with 8 bases between. The germline V gene has CDR1 SEHNR and CDR2 FQNEAQ (reference sequence). This CDR3 contains 14 residues. The CDR3 loop is CASSLPPPTGELFF. The CDR3 coding sequence is TGTGCCAGCAGCTTACCCCCACCCACCGGGGAGCTGTTTTTT.

This clonotype was seen at least ten times. The rearrangement joins TRBV5-1 to TRBJ2-6, with unresolved D. The CDR3 length is 16 residues. The germline V gene has CDR1 SGHRS and CDR2 YFSETQ. The V end was cut by 4 bases, the J end by 0 bases, with 11 bases between. CDR3 sequence reads: CASSIDASSGANVLTF. CDR3 DNA: TGCGCCAGCAGCATAGACGCCTCCTCTGGGGCCAACGTCCTGACTTTC.

At least ten counts were recorded for this clonotype. This chain joins TRBV18 and TRBJ1-2; 12 nucleotides align to TRBD1. Trimming at V came to 6 bases and at J to 5 bases, leaving 10 bases not matched to a gene. The germline gives CDR1 KGHSH, CDR2 LQKENI. CDR3 length: 16 amino acids. CDR3 coding DNA: TGTGCCAGCTCTCCCGGGACAGGGGGCGCCGATTATGGCTACACCTTC. Protein: CASSPGTGGADYGYTF.

This sequence joins TRBV11-2 and TRBJ1-5, with D possibly TRBD1 on 6 matching bases. Trimming stripped 4 bases from V and 2 bases from J, with 12 bases between. Germline V CDR1 and CDR2: SGHAT, FQNNGV. The CDR3 extends over 15 amino acids. The DNA for the CDR3 is TGTGCCAGCAGCTCGTATCAGGGGCGCAATCAGCCCCAGCATTTT. Translating it yields CASSSYQGRNQPQHF.